These T cell receptor beta chains were read from a single sample in a study of cytotoxic CD8 clonotypes in ibrutinib-treated CLL. The data were produced by immunoSEQ multiplex PCR, yet TCRdb's version contains in-frame clones alone and is incomplete. The sample has roughly 97,000 clones; more than 75% are singletons. The material sequenced was PBMCs, taken after 12 months of ibrutinib treatment. These receptors were collected from a human donor with chronic lymphocytic leukemia. CDR3s include the opening cysteine and the closing phenylalanine or tryptophan. Each record gives: V gene, J gene, D gene, clone size, CDR3 DNA, CDR3 protein. D genes are given only for firm matches. The listing skips clone size in some rows; elsewhere it reads once, few, many or a size class.

v_gene: TRBV5-1; j_gene: TRBJ2-5; d_gene: -; abundance: -; CDR3nt: TGCGCCAGCAGCTTGACAGGGCGGGAGACCCAGTACTTC; CDR3aa: CASSLTGRETQYF
v_gene: TRBV5-6; j_gene: TRBJ1-2; d_gene: -; abundance: -; CDR3nt: TGTGCCAGCAGCAAATTCGACAGGAGTAACTATGGCTACACCTTC; CDR3aa: CASSKFDRSNYGYTF
v_gene: TRBV7-9; j_gene: TRBJ2-1; d_gene: TRBD2; abundance: few; CDR3nt: TGTGCCAGCAGCTTTGCGATTGGACTAGCGGGGGCCATCAATGAGCAGTTCTTC; CDR3aa: CASSFAIGLAGAINEQFF
v_gene: TRBV2; j_gene: TRBJ1-2; d_gene: TRBD1; abundance: few; CDR3nt: TGTGCCAGCAGTTTCGATGGACAGGGGGATGGCTACACCTTC; CDR3aa: CASSFDGQGDGYTF
v_gene: TRBV5-5; j_gene: TRBJ1-2; d_gene: -; abundance: few; CDR3nt: TGTGCCAGCAGCCTGGACATCAACGGGCCATATGGCTACACCTTC; CDR3aa: CASSLDINGPYGYTF
v_gene: TRBV30; j_gene: TRBJ2-2; d_gene: TRBD2; abundance: -; CDR3nt: TGTGCCTGGAGTACGGGACTAGCGGGGGGTACCGGGGAGCTGTTTTTT; CDR3aa: CAWSTGLAGGTGELFF
v_gene: TRBV6-5; j_gene: TRBJ2-7; d_gene: TRBD2; abundance: -; CDR3nt: TGTGCCAGCAGTTCGGGCGCGGGGGGCTCCTACGAGCAGTACTTC; CDR3aa: CASSSGAGGSYEQYF
v_gene: TRBV7-9; j_gene: TRBJ2-1; d_gene: TRBD1; abundance: -; CDR3nt: TGTGCCAGCAGCCAAGAGCCAGGGGGCTCCTACAATGAGCAGTTCTTC; CDR3aa: CASSQEPGGSYNEQFF
v_gene: TRBV7-2; j_gene: TRBJ2-3; d_gene: -; abundance: -; CDR3nt: TGTGCCAGCAGCCTAAGGCCGGCTACTAGCACAGATACGCAGTATTTT; CDR3aa: CASSLRPATSTDTQYF
v_gene: TRBV21-1; j_gene: TRBJ1-3; d_gene: -; abundance: -; CDR3nt: TGTGCCAGCAGCCCCCAAGGGGGGACAGGCGGCTCTGGAAACACCATATATTTT; CDR3aa: CASSPQGGTGGSGNTIYF
v_gene: TRBV19; j_gene: TRBJ1-5; d_gene: TRBD1; abundance: -; CDR3nt: TGTGCCAGTAGTATCAGGGGGCGAGAAAATCAGCCCCAGCATTTT; CDR3aa: CASSIRGRENQPQHF
v_gene: TRBV6-7; j_gene: TRBJ1-2; d_gene: -; abundance: -; CDR3nt: TGTGCCAGCAGTTCTGGTCCACGGGTGGGTGGCTACACCTTC; CDR3aa: CASSSGPRVGGYTF
v_gene: TRBV7-9; j_gene: TRBJ1-6; d_gene: -; abundance: few; CDR3nt: TGTGCCAGCAGCTTAGGAAGGTCTACGGATTCACCCCTCCACTTT; CDR3aa: CASSLGRSTDSPLHF
v_gene: TRBV25-1; j_gene: TRBJ1-1; d_gene: TRBD1; abundance: -; CDR3nt: TGTGCCAGCAGTTTGGGCGGACAGGGGGCTCACACTGAAGCTTTCTTT; CDR3aa: CASSLGGQGAHTEAFF
v_gene: TRBV30; j_gene: TRBJ2-1; d_gene: TRBD2; abundance: -; CDR3nt: TGTGCCTGGAGTGCTCGCGGGGGGTTCTACAATGAGCAGTTCTTC; CDR3aa: CAWSARGGFYNEQFF
v_gene: TRBV30; j_gene: TRBJ1-6; d_gene: -; abundance: -; CDR3nt: TGTGCCTGGAGTGTACAGGGCAAGAATTCACCCCTCCACTTT; CDR3aa: CAWSVQGKNSPLHF
v_gene: TRBV18; j_gene: TRBJ2-1; d_gene: -; abundance: -; CDR3nt: TGTGCCAGCTCACCAGGTTCCTACTCAGGAGAGCAGTTCTTC; CDR3aa: CASSPGSYSGEQFF
v_gene: TRBV7-2; j_gene: TRBJ1-5; d_gene: -; abundance: -; CDR3nt: TGTGCCAGCAGCTTAGTGGCGGAGCAGCCCCAGCATTTT; CDR3aa: CASSLVAEQPQHF
v_gene: TRBV6-1; j_gene: TRBJ1-5; d_gene: TRBD1; abundance: -; CDR3nt: TGTGCCAGCAGTGAAGCGGGAGGGGACAGGGCTTATAGCAATCAGCCCCAGCATTTT; CDR3aa: CASSEAGGDRAYSNQPQHF
v_gene: TRBV30; j_gene: TRBJ2-5; d_gene: -; abundance: -; CDR3nt: TGTGCCTGGAGGACGGGGGAGACCCAGTACTTC; CDR3aa: CAWRTGETQYF